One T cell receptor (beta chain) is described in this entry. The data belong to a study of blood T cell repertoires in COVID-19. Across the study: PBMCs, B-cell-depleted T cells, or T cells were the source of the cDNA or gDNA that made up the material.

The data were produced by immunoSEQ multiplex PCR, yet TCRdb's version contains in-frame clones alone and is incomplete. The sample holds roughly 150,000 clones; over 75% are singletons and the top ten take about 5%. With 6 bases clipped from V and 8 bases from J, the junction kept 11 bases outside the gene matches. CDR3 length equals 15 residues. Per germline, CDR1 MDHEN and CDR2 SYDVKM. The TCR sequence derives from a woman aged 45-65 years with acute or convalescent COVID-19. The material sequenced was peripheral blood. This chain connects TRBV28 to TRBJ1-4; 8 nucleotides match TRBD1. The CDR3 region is CASRTPTGVGEKLFF. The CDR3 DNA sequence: TGTGCCAGCAGGACGCCGACAGGGGTAGGCGAAAAACTGTTTTTT.